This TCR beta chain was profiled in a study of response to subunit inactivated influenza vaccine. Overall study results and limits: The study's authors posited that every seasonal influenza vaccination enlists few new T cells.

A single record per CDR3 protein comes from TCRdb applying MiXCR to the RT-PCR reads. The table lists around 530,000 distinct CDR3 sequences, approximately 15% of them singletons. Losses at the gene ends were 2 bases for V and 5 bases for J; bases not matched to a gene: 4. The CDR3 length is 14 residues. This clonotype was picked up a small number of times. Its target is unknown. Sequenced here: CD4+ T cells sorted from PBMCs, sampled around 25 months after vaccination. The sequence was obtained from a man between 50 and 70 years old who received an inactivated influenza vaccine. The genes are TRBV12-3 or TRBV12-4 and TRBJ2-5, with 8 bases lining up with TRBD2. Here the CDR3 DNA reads TGTGCCAGCAGTTTAAGCGGGGGTTTCGAGACCCAGTACTTC. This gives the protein CASSLSGGFETQYF.